Shown below are 31 T cell receptor beta chains from a single sample sequenced in a study of cytomegalovirus exposure and HLA in healthy donors. The PCR contained 60 Vbeta and 13 Jbeta primers. Libraries were prepared by immunoSEQ multiplex PCR; TCRdb keeps only in-frame clonotypes and omits some of them. Of 140,000 or so clones detected, about three quarters appear once; the ten largest clones hold 1.5% to 2%. Material: PBMCs. These receptors all come from a woman aged 25 to 39 in good health and CMV-seronegative.

This chain links TRBV5-4 with TRBJ2-4; 9 bases align to TRBD1. CDR1 SGHNT and CDR2 YYREEE come from the germline V gene (reference sequence). The V segment lost 4 bases and the J segment 5 bases; nucleotides outside the gene matches: 7. This CDR3 has 15 residues. CDR3 sequence: CASSSPRDRENIQYF. DNA for the CDR3: TGTGCCAGCAGCAGCCCCCGGGACAGGGAAAACATTCAGTACTTC. Using reference TRBV5-4 and TRBJ2-4 for the parts outside the CDR3, the full variable domain is ETGVTQSPTHLIKTRGQQVTLRCSSQSGHNTVSWYQQALGQGPQFIFQYYREEENGRGNFPPRFSGLQFPNYSSELNVNALELDDSALYLCASSSPRDRENIQYFGAGTRLSVL.

This clone was found a few times. The rearrangement uses TRBV4-1 and TRBJ1-2; TRBD1 is a possible D gene (6 bases). Germline values: CDR1 MGHRA, CDR2 YSYEKL. The CDR3 loop spans 17 amino acids. V was pared by 4 bases and J by 0 bases, with 18 bases between. CDR3 residues: CASSLPREGDANYGYTF. DNA for the CDR3: TGCGCCAGCAGCCTCCCAAGGGAGGGGGACGCTAACTATGGCTACACCTTC.

This chain uses TRBV7-2 with TRBJ2-2; D perhaps matches TRBD2 (7 bases). The CDR3 spans 16 residues. Per the germline V gene, CDR1 is SGHTA and CDR2 is FQGNSA. The V gene lost 2 bases and the J gene lost 3 bases, with 13 bases spanning the gap. CDR3: CASSLNGGRDTGELFF. In nucleotides, the CDR3 is TGTGCCAGCAGCTTAAACGGGGGGCGGGACACCGGGGAGCTGTTTTTT.

The CDR3 nucleotides are TGCGCCAGCAGCTTACAGGGTGGGCGAACTGAAGCTTTCTTT. This encodes CASSLQGGRTEAFF. This chain uses TRBV5-1 with TRBJ1-1, with a weak D call TRBD1 (6 bases). V dropped 2 bases and J dropped 5 bases, with 13 bases sitting between them. Germline V gene sequence: CDR1 SGHRS, CDR2 YFSETQ. The CDR3 spans 14 residues. Based on the CDR3 plus reference TRBV5-1 and TRBJ1-1, the full variable domain is KAGVTQTPRYLIKTRGQQVTLSCSPISGHRSVSWYQQTPGQGLQFLFEYFSETQRNKGNFPGRFSGRQFSNSRSEMNVSTLELGDSALYLCASSLQGGRTEAFFGQGTRLTVV.

J is TRBJ1-1 and V is TRBV11-2; D may be TRBD1 (5 bases). Trimming cost V 3 bases and J 1 base, with 6 bases left between them. This CDR3 comprises 13 residues. Germline assignment: CDR1 SGHAT and CDR2 FQNNGV. The CDR3 region is CASSFQGNTEAFF. The CDR3 nucleotides read TGTGCCAGCAGCTTTCAGGGGAACACTGAAGCTTTCTTT.

The chain is built from TRBV6-5 and TRBJ1-2; 7 bases map to TRBD1. The germline gives CDR1 MNHEY, CDR2 SVGAGI. J lost 3 bases, V lost 4 bases, and 5 bases had no gene match. The CDR3 runs 14 residues. CDR3 bases: TGTGCCAGCAGTTTACTCAGGGGGGACTATGGCTACACCTTC. As protein: CASSLLRGDYGYTF.

This clone was counted once. The CDR3: CASSSDPGAGNTIYF. The CDR3 DNA reads TGCGCCAGCAGCTCCGACCCAGGCGCTGGAAACACCATATATTTT. The genes are TRBV4-1 and TRBJ1-3, with D unresolved. There are 15 residues in the CDR3. Per germline, CDR1 MGHRA and CDR2 YSYEKL. With 5 bases removed from V and 2 bases from J, the gap between germline ends came to 13 bases.

The chain has TRBV10-3 and TRBJ1-5; TRBD1 is a possible D gene (6 bases). The germline gives CDR1 ENHRY, CDR2 SYGVKD. The germline V and J ends were trimmed by 1 base and 1 base, with 14 bases remaining between them. The CDR3 sequence is 17 residues long. The CDR3 region has the DNA TGTGCCATCAGTGAGTGGGCAGACAGGTCAAGCAATCAGCCCCAGCATTTT. Amino acids: CAISEWADRSSNQPQHF.

Only a few counts were recorded for this clone. The rearrangement uses TRBV5-1 and TRBJ2-2; perhaps TRBD1 as D (7 bases). Germline lookup yields CDR1 SGHRS and CDR2 YFSETQ. V was trimmed by 2 bases and J by 2 bases, leaving 16 bases between them. The CDR3 is 17 residues long. The CDR3 protein is CASSLVRTGLNTGELFF. As DNA, the CDR3 is TGCGCCAGCAGCTTAGTTCGGACAGGACTAAACACCGGGGAGCTGTTTTTT. The complete variable domain, with remaining parts taken from reference TRBV5-1 and TRBJ2-2, reads KAGVTQTPRYLIKTRGQQVTLSCSPISGHRSVSWYQQTPGQGLQFLFEYFSETQRNKGNFPGRFSGRQFSNSRSEMNVSTLELGDSALYLCASSLVRTGLNTGELFFGEGSRLTVL.

The chain links TRBV5-6 to TRBJ1-1; tentatively, D is TRBD1 (5 bases). Germline CDR1 is SGHDT and CDR2 is YYEEEE. V lost 1 base, J lost 5 bases, and 18 bases lay in between. The CDR3 loop spans 16 amino acids. In DNA form, the CDR3 reads TGTGCCAGCAGCTTGCTTGGGCGGGGCGTGGGAACTGAAGCTTTCTTT. Encoded protein: CASSLLGRGVGTEAFF.

The chain joins TRBV5-1 to TRBJ1-4; 7 bases are shared with TRBD1. J was trimmed by 0 bases and V by 2 bases; bases with no gene match: 1. The CDR3 covers 15 residues. Germline assignment: CDR1 SGHRS and CDR2 YFSETQ. The CDR3 spells CASSLTGATNEKLFF. The CDR3 coding sequence is TGCGCCAGCAGCTTAACAGGGGCAACTAATGAAAAACTGTTTTTT.

The J gene is TRBJ2-2, the V gene TRBV5-6, with D tentatively TRBD1 (5 bases). Trimming stripped 4 bases from V and 0 bases from J, with 13 bases between. The germline gives CDR1 SGHDT, CDR2 YYEEEE. The CDR3 consists of 16 residues. The CDR3 region is CASSRKTAANTGELFF. The DNA of the CDR3 is TGTGCCAGCAGCCGTAAGACAGCCGCGAACACCGGGGAGCTGTTTTTT.

The V gene is TRBV18, the J gene TRBJ1-4, with a weak D call TRBD1 (6 bases). This CDR3 has 17 amino acids. Germline lookup yields CDR1 KGHSH and CDR2 LQKENI. V lost 2 bases to trimming and J lost 8 bases, with 21 bases between them. CDR3 in DNA: TGTGCCAGCTCACCATTCATTAATCAGGGGTACGAGGAAAAACTGTTTTTT. Translated, it gives CASSPFINQGYEEKLFF.

The chain links TRBV2 to TRBJ1-2; D uncertain. The CDR3 runs 14 residues. The germline gives CDR1 SNHLY, CDR2 FYNNEI. V was trimmed by 3 bases and J by 8 bases, leaving 16 bases between them. The DNA of the CDR3 is TGTGCCAGCAGTGATCAGTCGGGTGCAAGCGGCTACACCTTC. Protein: CASSDQSGASGYTF.

This clone appeared a single time. The rearrangement uses TRBV19 and TRBJ2-5; 10 bases map to TRBD1. The CDR3 extends over 14 amino acids. J was trimmed by 4 bases and V by 1 base; bases with no gene match: 0. Looked up from germline, CDR1 is LNHDA and CDR2 is SQIVND (reference sequence). The CDR3 is CASSIGTGGETQYF. The CDR3 DNA reads as TGTGCCAGTAGTATAGGGACAGGGGGAGAGACCCAGTACTTC.

The chain carries TRBV6-1 and TRBJ1-2, with D possibly being TRBD1 (5 bases). The V and J ends lost 2 bases and 6 bases respectively, with 10 bases between them. The germline V gene has CDR1 MNHNS and CDR2 SASEGT. This CDR3 region has 13 residues. For the CDR3, the DNA is TGTGCCAGCAGTGAACAGGGTATTGATGGCTACACCTTC. It yields the protein CASSEQGIDGYTF.

This clone has just one count. This chain joins TRBV6-5 and TRBJ1-1; TRBD1 aligns across 7 bases. This CDR3 is built from 15 residues. V lost 7 bases to trimming and J lost 8 bases; unmatched junction nucleotides: 16. Germline values: CDR1 MNHEY, CDR2 SVGAGI. CDR3 amino acids: CASTEGQLVKREAFF. CDR3 coding DNA: TGTGCCAGCACCGAGGGACAGCTGGTCAAACGCGAAGCTTTCTTT.

This sequence joins TRBV6-6 and TRBJ1-2, with TRBD1 identical over 9 bases. Looked up from germline, CDR1 is MNHNY and CDR2 is SVGAGI (reference sequence). The CDR3 totals 13 residues. Losses at the gene ends were 6 bases for V and 7 bases for J; bases not matched to a gene: 6. Here the CDR3 DNA reads TGTGCCAGCAGACGGGACAGGGAAAGTGGCTACACCTTC. Protein sequence: CASRRDRESGYTF.

The chain combines TRBV29-1 with TRBJ2-7; D is perhaps TRBD2 (6 bases). V gave up 7 bases and J gave up 2 bases, with 18 bases separating them. Germline assignment: CDR1 SQVTM and CDR2 ANQGSEA. The CDR3 loop spans 14 amino acids. This chain's CDR3 is CSGKGSGPPYEQYF. CDR3 nucleotide sequence: TGCAGCGGAAAGGGTAGCGGACCACCCTACGAGCAGTACTTC.

The rearrangement uses TRBV15 and TRBJ1-2; TRBD1 is a possible D gene (5 bases). This CDR3 has 15 residues. V was cut by 0 bases and J by 2 bases, with 10 bases left in between. The germline V gene encodes CDR1 LNHNV and CDR2 YYDKDF (reference sequence). The CDR3 is CATSRDPPGNYGYTF. In nucleotides, the CDR3 is TGTGCCACCAGCAGAGATCCCCCAGGGAACTATGGCTACACCTTC.

V usage is TRBV6-5 and J usage is TRBJ1-2; 9 nucleotides agree with TRBD1. CDR1 and CDR2 from the germline V gene are MNHEY and SVGAGI. CDR3 size: 15 residues. The junction had 11 bases not matched to a gene; V was cut back by 8 bases and J by 4 bases. The CDR3 reads CASSNRRDRAYGYTF. CDR3 in DNA: TGTGCCAGCTCGAACCGCCGGGACAGGGCCTATGGCTACACCTTC.

This rearrangement joins TRBV18 to TRBJ2-5, with a possible D match to TRBD2 (5 bases). Germline CDR1 reads KGHSH; CDR2 reads LQKENI. Trimming cost V 4 bases and J 5 bases, with 11 bases left between them. This CDR3 comprises 13 residues. The chain's CDR3 is CASSRLFVETQYF. The DNA for the CDR3 is TGTGCCAGCTCACGACTATTCGTCGAGACCCAGTACTTC. Based on the CDR3 plus reference TRBV18 and TRBJ2-5, the full variable domain is NAGVMQNPRHLVRRRGQEARLRCSPMKGHSHVYWYRQLPEEGLKFMVYLQKENIIDESGMPKERFSAEFPKEGPSILRIQQVVRGDSAAYFCASSRLFVETQYFGPGTRLLVL.

This clone has only a few counts. The chain combines TRBV5-1 with TRBJ1-1, with TRBD1 identical over 8 bases. Germline CDR1 and CDR2: SGHRS and YFSETQ. The CDR3 extends over 19 amino acids. J lost 2 bases, V lost 9 bases, and 24 bases had no gene match. CDR3 in amino acids: CATTPGQEGLPAGNTEAFF. CDR3 sequence (DNA): TGCGCCACCACTCCGGGACAGGAGGGTCTCCCGGCAGGAAACACTGAAGCTTTCTTT.

This clone has more than one count but fewer than ten. The CDR3: CASSDSAQGYSGANVLTF. The CDR3 bases are TGTGCCAGCAGTGACTCAGCACAGGGTTACTCTGGGGCCAACGTCCTGACTTTC. This sequence joins TRBV6-4 and TRBJ2-6, with D possibly being TRBD1 (6 bases). Trimming removed 0 bases at V and 0 bases at J, with 12 bases between. The length of the CDR3 is 18 residues. Germline assignment: CDR1 MRHNA and CDR2 SNTAGT.

The chain recombines TRBV5-1 with TRBJ1-4; no firm D call. Germline CDR1 and CDR2: SGHRS and YFSETQ. The CDR3 totals 17 residues. V lost 0 bases to trimming and J lost 1 base, with 13 bases between them. In DNA form, the CDR3 reads TGCGCCAGCAGCTTGGCCGGTACCCGAAGAACTAATGAAAAACTGTTTTTT. Its translation: CASSLAGTRRTNEKLFF. Drawing the rest from reference TRBV5-1 and TRBJ1-4, the complete variable domain is KAGVTQTPRYLIKTRGQQVTLSCSPISGHRSVSWYQQTPGQGLQFLFEYFSETQRNKGNFPGRFSGRQFSNSRSEMNVSTLELGDSALYLCASSLAGTRRTNEKLFFGSGTQLSVL.

The chain joins TRBV6-1 to TRBJ1-1, with D perhaps TRBD1 (6 bases). V lost 6 bases and J lost 0, with 14 bases in between. This CDR3 spans 15 amino acids. Germline V gene data show CDR1 as MNHNS and CDR2 as SASEGT. The DNA of the CDR3 is TGTGCCAGCAGCGGCTACAGGGCGTTGAACACTGAAGCTTTCTTT. Residues: CASSGYRALNTEAFF.

The rearrangement uses TRBV4-3 and TRBJ1-2, with 8 bases that match TRBD1. The CDR3 is 16 amino acids. V dropped 2 bases and J dropped 0; count of bases not matched to a gene: 5. Germline values: CDR1 LGHNA, CDR2 YSLEER. The CDR3 coding sequence is TGCGCCAGCAGCCAACCGGGGACAGGTTCTAACTATGGCTACACCTTC. Its translation: CASSQPGTGSNYGYTF.

V is TRBV7-2 and J is TRBJ2-3; 15 nucleotides align to TRBD2. Germline values: CDR1 SGHTA, CDR2 FQGNSA. V lost 5 bases and J lost 2; bases outside the gene matches: 8. This CDR3 is built from 18 residues. Here the CDR3 reads CASSHGLAGGRATDTQYF. CDR3 DNA sequence: TGTGCCAGCAGCCACGGACTAGCGGGGGGGCGCGCCACAGATACGCAGTATTTT.

J is TRBJ1-6 and V is TRBV9; D call uncertain. Per germline, CDR1 SGDLS and CDR2 YYNGEE. V dropped 0 bases and J dropped 6 bases, with 7 bases sitting between them. This CDR3 spans 14 amino acids. This chain's CDR3 is CASSVGVSNSPLHF. CDR3 sequence (DNA): TGTGCCAGCAGCGTAGGTGTCAGTAATTCACCCCTCCACTTT.

CDR3 residues: CASSMPQVSPLHF. DNA for the CDR3: TGTGCCAGTAGTATGCCCCAGGTTTCACCCCTCCACTTT. This rearrangement joins TRBV19 to TRBJ1-6; D is undetermined. The CDR3 sequence is 13 residues long. Germline V gene data show CDR1 as LNHDA and CDR2 as SQIVND (reference sequence). V lost 3 bases and J 9 bases, leaving 9 bases between the germline ends.

This clone was detected once. This chain connects TRBV28 to TRBJ2-5, with D hard to call. CDR1 and CDR2 from the germline V gene are MDHEN and SYDVKM. V lost 6 bases to trimming and J lost 3 bases, with 11 bases between them. The CDR3 runs to 13 residues. The CDR3 protein is CASRRSPKETQYF. CDR3 nucleotides: TGTGCCAGCAGGAGGTCTCCAAAAGAGACCCAGTACTTC.